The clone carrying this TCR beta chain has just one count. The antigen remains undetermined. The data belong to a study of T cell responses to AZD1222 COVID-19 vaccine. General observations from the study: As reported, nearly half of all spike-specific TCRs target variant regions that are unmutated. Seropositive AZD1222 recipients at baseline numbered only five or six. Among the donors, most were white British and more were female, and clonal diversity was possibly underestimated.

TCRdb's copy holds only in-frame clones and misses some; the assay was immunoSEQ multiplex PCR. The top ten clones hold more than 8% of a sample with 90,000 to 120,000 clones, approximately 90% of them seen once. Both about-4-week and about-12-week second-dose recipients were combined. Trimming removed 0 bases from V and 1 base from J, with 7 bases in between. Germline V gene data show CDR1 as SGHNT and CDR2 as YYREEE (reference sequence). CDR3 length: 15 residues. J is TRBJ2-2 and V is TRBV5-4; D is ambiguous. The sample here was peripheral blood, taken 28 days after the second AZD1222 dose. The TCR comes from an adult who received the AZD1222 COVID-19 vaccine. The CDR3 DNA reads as TGTGCCAGCAGCTTGGACGGCAAGAACACCGGGGAGCTGTTTTTT. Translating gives CASSLDGKNTGELFF.